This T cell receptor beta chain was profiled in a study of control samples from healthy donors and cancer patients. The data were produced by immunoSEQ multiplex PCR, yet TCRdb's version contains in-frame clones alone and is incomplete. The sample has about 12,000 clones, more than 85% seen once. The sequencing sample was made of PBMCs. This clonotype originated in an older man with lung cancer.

The CDR3 nucleotides are TGTGCCAGCAGCTTAACAAACGGGCTCAATCAGCCCCAGCATTTT. Translation gives CASSLTNGLNQPQHF. The chain carries TRBV7-6 and TRBJ1-5, with D uncertain. Germline CDR1 SGHVS, CDR2 FNYEAQ. V lost 2 bases, J lost 3 bases, and 11 bases lay in between. CDR3 length equals 15 residues.